Listed here are 21 T cell receptor beta chains from one sample, sequenced in a study of OX40 agonist ivuxolimab in advanced cancers. Data came from immunoSEQ multiplex PCR; TCRdb stores just in-frame clones and leaves some out. The profile shows 68,000 or so clones, about 91% of them singletons. Sequencing was performed on CD4+ or CD8+ T cells sorted from blood, taken in a trial of the OX40 agonist ivuxolimab. The receptors were sampled from an adult with an advanced solid tumor such as melanoma, head and neck, liver or kidney cancer.

The V gene is TRBV2, the J gene TRBJ2-7, with unresolved D. Per the germline V gene, CDR1 is SNHLY and CDR2 is FYNNEI. The V end lost 1 base, the J end lost 4 bases, and 14 bases lay between the germline ends. This CDR3 has 15 amino acids. CDR3 DNA sequence: TGTGCCAGCAGTGAAGGAAACTACCTAATGTACGAGCAGTACTTC. Amino acid sequence: CASSEGNYLMYEQYF.

The gene calls are TRBV10-3 and TRBJ1-1, with a tentative D call TRBD1 (5 bases). The CDR3 spans 16 residues. The V end lost 6 bases, the J end lost 1 base, and 18 bases lay between the germline ends. CDR1 ENHRY and CDR2 SYGVKD come from the germline V gene. CDR3 loop: CAIRDRTLGGNTEAFF. The CDR3 DNA reads as TGTGCCATCAGGGACCGGACTCTTGGGGGGAACACTGAAGCTTTCTTT.

The chain has TRBV6-5 and TRBJ2-7, with 8 bases identical to TRBD2. From germline, CDR1 is MNHEY and CDR2 SVGAGI. The junction had 4 bases not matched to a gene; V was cut back by 6 bases and J by 3 bases. CDR3 length: 13 amino acids. CDR3 sequence: CASRKGTSYEQYF. The DNA of the CDR3 is TGTGCCAGCAGGAAAGGGACTAGCTACGAGCAGTACTTC.

The rearrangement uses TRBV29-1 and TRBJ1-1; a weak D match, TRBD1 (6 bases). Germline assignment: CDR1 SQVTM and CDR2 ANQGSEA. V dropped 4 bases and J dropped 1 base, with 19 bases sitting between them. There are 16 residues in the CDR3. The CDR3 is CSVGSDQGKPNTEAFF. CDR3 sequence (DNA): TGCAGCGTTGGCTCGGACCAGGGGAAACCGAACACTGAAGCTTTCTTT. Supplemented by reference TRBV29-1 and TRBJ1-1, the full variable domain reads SAVISQKPSRDICQRGTSLTIQCQVDSQVTMMFWYRQQPGQSLTLIATANQGSEATYESGFVIDKFPISRPNLTFSTLTVSNMSPEDSSIYLCSVGSDQGKPNTEAFFGQGTRLTVV.

This clone was observed a few times. This chain uses TRBV6-6 with TRBJ1-4; D is unresolved. With 4 bases removed from V and 8 bases from J, the gap between germline ends came to 5 bases. The germline V gene has CDR1 MNHNY and CDR2 SVGAGI (reference sequence). The CDR3 covers 11 residues. CDR3 nucleotides: TGTGCCAGCAGTTGGGAGGAAAAACTGTTTTTT. The encoded protein is CASSWEEKLFF.

CDR3 protein: CASSLQTGTYNEQFF. The CDR3 DNA reads as TGTGCCAGCAGCTTACAGACAGGGACCTACAATGAGCAGTTCTTC. The chain uses TRBV11-3 and TRBJ2-1, with 7 nucleotides matching TRBD1. CDR1 is SGHNT and CDR2 is YENEEA in the germline V gene. This CDR3 contains 15 residues. Germline trimming cut 2 bases from V and 2 bases from J; bases unmatched to any gene: 3.

V gene TRBV27 combines with J gene TRBJ2-1; D is unclear. This CDR3 region has 18 residues. V gave up 3 bases and J gave up 0 bases, with 18 bases separating them. Germline CDR1 is MNHEY and CDR2 is SMNVEV (reference sequence). CDR3 nucleotides: TGTGCCAGCAGTTTCCGTTTGGGTGGAGATCGCTCCTACAATGAGCAGTTCTTC. It codes for CASSFRLGGDRSYNEQFF.

This rearrangement joins TRBV2 to TRBJ2-1, with 11 nucleotides matching TRBD2. Trimming removed 11 bases from V and 4 bases from J; junction bases left unmatched: 10. The CDR3 runs 15 residues. Germline assignment: CDR1 SNHLY and CDR2 FYNNEI. CDR3 bases: TGTGCCGGCCGGACTAGCGGGTTTGATTACAATGAGCAGTTCTTC. Translation gives CAGRTSGFDYNEQFF.

This chain joins TRBV19 and TRBJ1-2; 7 nucleotides agree with TRBD1. CDR1 and CDR2 from the germline V gene are LNHDA and SQIVND (reference sequence). Germline trimming cut 7 bases from V and 2 bases from J; bases unmatched to any gene: 7. This CDR3 is 14 amino acids long. The CDR3 sequence is CASTPTGPNYGYTF. CDR3 DNA sequence: TGTGCCAGTACCCCGACAGGGCCGAACTATGGCTACACCTTC.

The CDR3 spells CASSPREHYGYTF. In DNA form, the CDR3 reads TGTGCCAGCAGCCCCAGGGAGCACTATGGCTACACCTTC. The chain employs TRBV6-5 and TRBJ1-2; perhaps TRBD1 as D (5 bases). This CDR3 has 13 amino acids. Trimming pared 6 bases from V and 3 bases from J, leaving 11 bases between. CDR1 MNHEY and CDR2 SVGAGI come from the germline V gene.

This clone has a single count. J is TRBJ2-7 and V is TRBV2; tentative D call: TRBD2 (6 bases). CDR3 size: 16 residues. V gave up 5 bases and J gave up 3 bases, with 20 bases separating them. The germline V gene has CDR1 SNHLY and CDR2 FYNNEI. This chain's CDR3 is CASSSRLERKNYEQYF. For the CDR3, the DNA is TGTGCCAGCAGTAGTCGACTAGAACGAAAGAACTACGAGCAGTACTTC.

CDR3 sequence reads: CASSTGTHYEQYF. In nucleotides, the CDR3 is TGTGCCAGCAGCACCGGGACACACTACGAGCAGTACTTC. The chain is built from TRBV11-1 and TRBJ2-7; TRBD1 might be the D (6 bases). Trimming shortened V by 5 bases and J by 3 bases, and 11 bases separated the two germline ends. This CDR3 comprises 13 residues. CDR1 and CDR2 from the germline V gene are SGHAT and FQDESV (reference sequence).

The chain combines TRBV5-1 with TRBJ2-3, with 9 bases matching TRBD2. CDR3 length equals 15 residues. V trimming: 5 bases; J trimming: 5 bases; junction bases outside the gene matches: 9. Germline lookup yields CDR1 SGHRS and CDR2 YFSETQ. CDR3 in DNA: TGCGCCAGCAGGGAAGTAGCGGGAGTGGTAGATACGCAGTATTTT. It translates to CASREVAGVVDTQYF.

This chain uses TRBV18 with TRBJ2-7; D not certain. Trimming pared 1 base from V and 0 bases from J, leaving 4 bases between. The CDR3 runs to 13 residues. The germline V gene encodes CDR1 KGHSH and CDR2 LQKENI. The DNA of the CDR3 is TGTGCCAGCTCACCACAGAGCTCCTACGAGCAGTACTTC. This encodes CASSPQSSYEQYF.

The chain joins TRBV5-1 to TRBJ2-3, with 13 bases fitting TRBD2. The CDR3 spans 17 residues. The germline gives CDR1 SGHRS, CDR2 YFSETQ. J gave up 6 bases and V 0 bases, and 7 bases lay outside the gene matches. CDR3 protein: CASSLEGTSGNRDTQYF. CDR3 nucleotide sequence: TGCGCCAGCAGCTTGGAAGGGACTAGCGGGAATAGGGATACGCAGTATTTT. The variable domain in full, completed from reference TRBV5-1 and TRBJ2-3, reads KAGVTQTPRYLIKTRGQQVTLSCSPISGHRSVSWYQQTPGQGLQFLFEYFSETQRNKGNFPGRFSGRQFSNSRSEMNVSTLELGDSALYLCASSLEGTSGNRDTQYFGPGTRLTVL.

Note on this clone: An end of the junction does not agree with germline; a read error may underlie this. V gene TRBV30 combines with J gene TRBJ1-4; D is ambiguous. CDR3 length: 13 amino acids. CDR1 is GTSNPN, CDR2 SVGIG, per germline (reference sequence). Here the CDR3 DNA reads TGTACCTGGAAAGTCTTGACTAATGAAAAACTGTTTTTT. Translated, it gives CTWKVLTNEKLFF.

J is TRBJ2-5 and V is TRBV6-1; no definite D call. V was clipped by 0 bases and J by 3 bases, with 17 bases between them. This CDR3 has 17 amino acids. Germline assignment: CDR1 MNHNS and CDR2 SASEGT. The CDR3 nucleotides read TGTGCCAGCAGTGAAGCATCGGGCGCCCGGCGAGAAGAGACCCAGTACTTC. The encoded protein is CASSEASGARREETQYF.

This clone has just one count. The gene calls are TRBV12-5 and TRBJ2-3, with D perhaps matching TRBD1 (6 bases). Looked up from germline, CDR1 is LGHNT and CDR2 is FRNRAP. Trimming removed 1 base at V and 2 bases at J, with 7 bases between. The CDR3 runs 14 residues. CDR3 region: CASGLGTDTDTQYF. As DNA, the CDR3 is TGTGCTAGTGGTTTGGGGACAGACACAGATACGCAGTATTTT.

The genes are TRBV27 and TRBJ2-6; the D gene is possibly TRBD1 (5 bases). Germline-derived CDR1 and CDR2 are MNHEY and SMNVEV (reference sequence). The CDR3 contains 15 residues. Trimming took off 5 bases at V and 1 base at J, with 9 bases between the two ends. The CDR3 nucleotides are TGTGCCAGCAGTGCCCAGGGTTCTGGGGCCAACGTCCTGACTTTC. As protein: CASSAQGSGANVLTF.

This clone was recorded only once. The rearrangement uses TRBV2 and TRBJ2-1; the match to TRBD2 covers 13 bases. The trim removed 6 bases at V and 6 bases at J, leaving 5 bases unmatched. Germline loops: CDR1 SNHLY, CDR2 FYNNEI. This CDR3 region has 15 residues. The CDR3 protein is CASRGGLAGINEQFF. CDR3 bases: TGTGCCAGCAGGGGGGGACTAGCGGGGATCAATGAGCAGTTCTTC.

V and J are TRBV5-1 and TRBJ1-2, with D possibly matching TRBD1 (5 bases). Per germline, CDR1 SGHRS and CDR2 YFSETQ. V was cut by 0 bases and J by 6 bases, with 18 bases left in between. The CDR3 is 16 amino acids. The CDR3 sequence: CASSLAGLGTANGYTF. The DNA of the CDR3 is TGCGCCAGCAGCTTGGCCGGTTTGGGGACGGCTAATGGCTACACCTTC.